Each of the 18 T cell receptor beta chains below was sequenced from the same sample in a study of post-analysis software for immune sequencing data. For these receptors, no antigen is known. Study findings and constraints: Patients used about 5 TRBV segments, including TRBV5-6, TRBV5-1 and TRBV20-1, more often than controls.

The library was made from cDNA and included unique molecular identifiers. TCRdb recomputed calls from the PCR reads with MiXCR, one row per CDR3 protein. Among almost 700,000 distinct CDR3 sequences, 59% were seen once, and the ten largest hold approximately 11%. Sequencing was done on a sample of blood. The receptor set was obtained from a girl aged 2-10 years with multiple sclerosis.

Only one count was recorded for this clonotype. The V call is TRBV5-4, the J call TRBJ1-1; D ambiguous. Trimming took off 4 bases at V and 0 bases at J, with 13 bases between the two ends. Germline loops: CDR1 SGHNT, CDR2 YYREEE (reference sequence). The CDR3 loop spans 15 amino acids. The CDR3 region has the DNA TGTGCCAGCAGCGGCGGACGAACCATGAACACTGAAGCTTTCTTT. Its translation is CASSGGRTMNTEAFF. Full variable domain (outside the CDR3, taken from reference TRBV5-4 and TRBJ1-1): ETGVTQSPTHLIKTRGQQVTLRCSSQSGHNTVSWYQQALGQGPQFIFQYYREEENGRGNFPPRFSGLQFPNYSSELNVNALELDDSALYLCASSGGRTMNTEAFFGQGTRLTVV.

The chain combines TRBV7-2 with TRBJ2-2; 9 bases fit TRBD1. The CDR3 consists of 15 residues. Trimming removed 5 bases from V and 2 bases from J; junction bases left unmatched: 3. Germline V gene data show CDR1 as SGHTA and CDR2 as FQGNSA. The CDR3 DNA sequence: TGTGCCAGCAGCAGACAGGGGGAAAACACCGGGGAGCTGTTTTTT. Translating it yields CASSRQGENTGELFF.

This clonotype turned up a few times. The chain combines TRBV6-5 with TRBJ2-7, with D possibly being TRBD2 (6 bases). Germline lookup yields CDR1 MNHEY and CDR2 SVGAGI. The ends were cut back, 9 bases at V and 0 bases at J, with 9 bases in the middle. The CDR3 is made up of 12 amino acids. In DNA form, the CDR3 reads TGTGCCAGTCGGGGGAACTCCTACGAGCAGTACTTC. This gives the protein CASRGNSYEQYF.

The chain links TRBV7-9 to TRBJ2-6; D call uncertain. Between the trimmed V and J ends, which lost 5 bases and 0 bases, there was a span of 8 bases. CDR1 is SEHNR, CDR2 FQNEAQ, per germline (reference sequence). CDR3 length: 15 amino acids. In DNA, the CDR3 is TGTGCCAGCAGCGGAGAAAGCTCTGGGGCCAACGTCCTGACTTTC. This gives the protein CASSGESSGANVLTF. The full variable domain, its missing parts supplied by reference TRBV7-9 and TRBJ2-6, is DTGVSQNPRHKITKRGQNVTFRCDPISEHNRLYWYRQTLGQGPEFLTYFQNEAQLEKSRLLSDRFSAERPKGSFSTLEIQRTEQGDSAMYLCASSGESSGANVLTFGAGSRLTVL.

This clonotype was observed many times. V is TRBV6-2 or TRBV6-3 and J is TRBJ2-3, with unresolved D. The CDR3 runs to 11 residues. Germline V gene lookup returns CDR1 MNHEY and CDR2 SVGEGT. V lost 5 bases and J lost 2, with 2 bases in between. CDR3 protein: CASSNTDTQYF. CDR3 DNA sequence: TGTGCCAGCAGTAACACAGATACGCAGTATTTT.

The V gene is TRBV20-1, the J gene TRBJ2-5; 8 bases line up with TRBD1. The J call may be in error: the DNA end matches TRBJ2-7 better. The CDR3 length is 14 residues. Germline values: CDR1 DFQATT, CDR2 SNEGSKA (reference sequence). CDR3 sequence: CSAAIWDRLNEQYF. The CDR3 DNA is TGCAGTGCTGCCATTTGGGACAGGTTAAACGAGCAGTACTTC.

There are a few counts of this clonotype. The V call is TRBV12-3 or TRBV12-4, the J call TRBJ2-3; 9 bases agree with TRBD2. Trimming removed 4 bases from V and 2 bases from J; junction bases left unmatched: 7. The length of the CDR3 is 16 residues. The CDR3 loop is CASSYLLAGNTDTQYF. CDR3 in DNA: TGTGCCAGCAGTTACCTACTAGCGGGTAACACAGATACGCAGTATTTT.

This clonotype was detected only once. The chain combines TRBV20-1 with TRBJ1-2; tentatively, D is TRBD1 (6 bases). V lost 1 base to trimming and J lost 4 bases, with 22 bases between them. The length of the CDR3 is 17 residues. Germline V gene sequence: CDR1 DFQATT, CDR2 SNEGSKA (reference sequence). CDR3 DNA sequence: TGCAGTGCTAGAGTAAACGAACCTACACAGGGAGGCTATGGCTACACCTTC. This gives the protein CSARVNEPTQGGYGYTF.

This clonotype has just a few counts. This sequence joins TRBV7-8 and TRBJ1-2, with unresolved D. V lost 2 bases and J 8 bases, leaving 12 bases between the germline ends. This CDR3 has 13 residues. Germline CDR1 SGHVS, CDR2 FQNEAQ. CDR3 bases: TGTGCCAGCAGCTTATCGGGCCGAGAGGGCTACACCTTC. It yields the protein CASSLSGREGYTF.

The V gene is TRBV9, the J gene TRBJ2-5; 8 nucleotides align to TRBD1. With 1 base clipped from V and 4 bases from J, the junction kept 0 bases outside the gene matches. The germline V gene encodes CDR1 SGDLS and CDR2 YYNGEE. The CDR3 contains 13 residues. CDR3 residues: CASSVTGGETQYF. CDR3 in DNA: TGTGCCAGCAGCGTAACAGGGGGAGAGACCCAGTACTTC. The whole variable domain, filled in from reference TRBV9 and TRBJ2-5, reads DSGVTQTPKHLITATGQRVTLRCSPRSGDLSVYWYQQSLDQGLQFLIQYYNGEERAKGNILERFSAQQFPDLHSELNLSSLELGDSALYFCASSVTGGETQYFGPGTRLLVL.

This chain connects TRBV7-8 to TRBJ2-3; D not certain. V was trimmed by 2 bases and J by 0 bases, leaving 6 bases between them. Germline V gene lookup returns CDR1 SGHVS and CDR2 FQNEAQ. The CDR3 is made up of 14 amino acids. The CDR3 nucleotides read TGTGCCAGCAGCTTATTTCTTAGCACAGATACGCAGTATTTT. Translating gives CASSLFLSTDTQYF.

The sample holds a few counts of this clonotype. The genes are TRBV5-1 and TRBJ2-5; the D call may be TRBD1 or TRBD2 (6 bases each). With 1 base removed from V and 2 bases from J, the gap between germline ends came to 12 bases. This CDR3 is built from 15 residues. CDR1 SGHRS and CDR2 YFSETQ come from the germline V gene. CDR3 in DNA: TGCGCCAGCAGCTTGACGGGGGCATGGCAAGAGACCCAGTACTTC. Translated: CASSLTGAWQETQYF.

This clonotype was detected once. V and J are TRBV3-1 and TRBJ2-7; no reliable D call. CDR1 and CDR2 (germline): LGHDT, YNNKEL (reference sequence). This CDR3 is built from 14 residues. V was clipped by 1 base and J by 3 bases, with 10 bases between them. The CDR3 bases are TGTGCCAGCAGCCAAGGTGGGATGATCTACGAGCAGTACTTC. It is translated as CASSQGGMIYEQYF.

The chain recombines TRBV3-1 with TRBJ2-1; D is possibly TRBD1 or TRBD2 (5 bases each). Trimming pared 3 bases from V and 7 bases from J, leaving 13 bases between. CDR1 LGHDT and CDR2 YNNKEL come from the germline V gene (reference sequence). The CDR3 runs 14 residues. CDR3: CASSHSGGQNEQFF. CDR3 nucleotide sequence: TGTGCCAGCAGCCACAGCGGCGGACAAAATGAGCAGTTCTTC.

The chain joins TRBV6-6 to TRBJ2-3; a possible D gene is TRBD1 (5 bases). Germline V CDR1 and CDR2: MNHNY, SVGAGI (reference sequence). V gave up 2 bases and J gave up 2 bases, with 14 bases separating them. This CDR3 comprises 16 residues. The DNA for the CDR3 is TGTGCCAGCAGTTACGTGGGGCCCGCTTTCACAGATACGCAGTATTTT. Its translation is CASSYVGPAFTDTQYF.

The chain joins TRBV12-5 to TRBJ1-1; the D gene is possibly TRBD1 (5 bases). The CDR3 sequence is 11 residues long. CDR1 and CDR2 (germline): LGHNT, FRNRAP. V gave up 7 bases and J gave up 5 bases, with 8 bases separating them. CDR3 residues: CASEGRTEAFF. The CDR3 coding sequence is TGTGCTAGTGAGGGGCGGACTGAAGCTTTCTTT.

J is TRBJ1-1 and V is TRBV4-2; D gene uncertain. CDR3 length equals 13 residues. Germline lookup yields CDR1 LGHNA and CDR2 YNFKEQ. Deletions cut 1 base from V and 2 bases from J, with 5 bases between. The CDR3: CASSQVENTEAFF. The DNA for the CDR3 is TGTGCCAGCAGCCAAGTGGAAAACACTGAAGCTTTCTTT.

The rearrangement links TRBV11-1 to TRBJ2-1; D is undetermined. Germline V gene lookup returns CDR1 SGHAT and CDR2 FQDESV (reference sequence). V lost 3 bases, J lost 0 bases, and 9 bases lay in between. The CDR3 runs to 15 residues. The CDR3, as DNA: TGTGCCAGCAGCTTCATCCTTAGCTCCTACAATGAGCAGTTCTTC. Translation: CASSFILSSYNEQFF.